This TCR beta chain was observed in a study of blood T cell repertoires in COVID-19. In the study overall: The United States, Italy and Spain were the sources of the acute and convalescent COVID-19 samples. Sample material is recorded as cDNA or gDNA derived from T cells, B-cell-depleted T cells, or PBMCs.

Germline loops: CDR1 SEHNR, CDR2 FQNEAQ (reference sequence). V lost 2 bases to trimming and J lost 7 bases, with 20 bases between them. The CDR3 runs 16 residues. Per the study methods: The assay estimated nucleated cells by amplifying reference gene primers. Only in-frame clones appear in the TCRdb table, and some are missing; sequencing was by immunoSEQ multiplex PCR. That table furnishes V, J and clone size, whereas the DNA furnished D and trimming. The table records some 240,000 clones, 85% to 90% of them present only once. This clone was detected once. The sequence was collected from a woman aged 40 to 50 who had recovered from COVID-19. Sequenced: peripheral blood. The chain carries TRBV7-9 and TRBJ2-5, with D tentatively TRBD1 (7 bases). The chain's CDR3 is CASSLLLTGEASTQYF. For the CDR3, the DNA is TGTGCCAGCAGCTTACTCCTCACAGGGGAGGCTTCGACCCAGTACTTC.